Described below is a single T cell receptor (beta chain) sequence and its context. Its recognized antigen is unknown. Base-call qualities are not available, and no considerably larger clone is one nucleotide away. These data originate in a study of Ad26.COV2.S vaccination and SARS-CoV-2 variants (dated by TCRdb to the early 2020s). Looking at the study overall: The specificity and breadth of SARS-CoV-2-reactive T cell receptors after Ad26.COV2.S vaccination were assessed by TCRbeta repertoire sequencing. The TCR-sequenced set comprised about 32 samples: approximately 19 Ad26.COV2.S vaccine recipients, 5 placebo recipients and 8 SARS-CoV-2 convalescent individuals. What the research found in general, with its limitations: The authors noted that the TCR breadth and depth analyses may have underestimated total T cell responses. Comparable non-spike TCR breadth was observed between vaccine and placebo recipients, consistent with only spike being contained in the vaccine. Ad26.COV2.S recipients had higher spike-specific TCR breadth than placebo recipients (P = 0.0014). Substantial breadth of spike-specific CD8+ and CD4+ T cell responses was reported after vaccination.

The immunoSEQ Assay was the method used to sequence TCRbeta CDR3 regions. After extraction, genomic DNA underwent amplification by bias-controlled multiplex PCR, followed by high-throughput sequencing. The source study handled its data this way. Collapsing and filtering of sequences were performed to quantify the absolute abundance of each unique TCRbeta CDR3 region. T cell fraction was estimated by normalizing TCRbeta template counts to usable DNA, which was measured by amplifying reference genes present in all nucleated cells. Repertoire TCRs were annotated as SARS-CoV-2-specific when V gene, CDR3 amino acid sequence and J gene were exactly matched to a known reactive TCR set. The reference SARS-CoV-2 TCR set was obtained from MIRA and was filtered for enrichment in COVID-19-positive ImmuneCODE repertoires, whereby public or cross-reactive TCRs were removed. Drawing on the MIRA antigens, annotated TCRs were analysed further at the level of specific ORF or position within ORF. Breadth was defined as annotated unique rearrangements over total unique productive rearrangements; depth was the summed frequency of those rearrangements. Two-sided Wilcoxon rank-sum tests were used to compare TCR breadth between groups. This is the immuneACCESS table as TCRdb keeps it, with only in-frame sequences that have V and J called. A part of the clones is gone; compared with another copy, unresolved V genes explain less than half, and the rest is unexplained. The D gene and trimming were derived from the DNA, and the V and J assignments and clone size from that table. This sample holds approximately 400,000 clones; about 90% were observed only once. The leading ten clones occupy about 3.9% of the sample.

The label giving this sample's time point can be read as: individuals recovered from natural SARS-CoV-2 infection. CDR1 and CDR2, looked up from the germline V gene (reference sequence), are SEHNR and FQNEAQ. The CDR3 goes from the cysteine to the phenylalanine over 13 residues. Kept here is only the CDR3 DNA, which spans 39 bases and is read in frame from base 1. The germline ends are 9 bases apart after V is trimmed by 6 bases and J by 1 base. Recombination connected TRBV7-9 to TRBJ1-1; matching of 5 bases hints at TRBD1 as the D gene. The sample was peripheral blood, taken after recovery from COVID-19. This sequence was found in a human donor who had recovered from COVID-19. The DNA sequence is TGTGCCAGCAGGTTGACAGAGAACACTGAAGCTTTCTTT. Its protein is CASRLTENTEAFF. Outside the CDR3, residues come from the reference TRBV7-9 and TRBJ1-1 proteins, so the full variable domain is: DTGVSQNPRHKITKRGQNVTFRCDPISEHNRLYWYRQTLGQGPEFLTYFQNEAQLEKSRLLSDRFSAERPKGSFSTLEIQRTEQGDSAMYLCASRLTENTEAFFGQGTRLTVV.